These 29 T cell receptor beta chains share one sample of origin, sequenced in a study of T cells in Graves' hyperthyroidism and ophthalmopathy. Template material for amplifying TCR beta CDR3 regions consisted of RNA transcripts. Initially, a first-round RT-PCR of the TCR CDR3 employed the HTBI primer set. TCRdb independently ran MiXCR on the multiplex PCR reads; one entry per CDR3 protein. The data hold around 350,000 distinct CDR3 sequences, with more than 14% observed a single time. Source material: blood. The receptors here all came from a woman in her twenties or thirties with Graves' ophthalmopathy.

This clonotype appeared a few times. This chain uses TRBV20-1 with TRBJ1-1, with D possibly TRBD1 on 6 matching bases. Trimming left V 3 bases short and J 3 bases short, with 26 bases between. The length of the CDR3 is 18 residues. The V gene's germline CDR1 is DFQATT and CDR2 SNEGSKA (reference sequence). This CDR3 is CSASNLRTASLMDTEAFF. In nucleotides, the CDR3 is TGCAGTGCTAGCAACCTAAGGACAGCCTCCCTTATGGACACTGAAGCTTTCTTT.

This clonotype was counted ten times or more. This chain links TRBV11-2 with TRBJ2-7; 9 bases fit TRBD1. V lost 2 bases to trimming and J lost 5 bases; unmatched junction nucleotides: 4. The CDR3 contains 14 residues. The germline CDR1 and CDR2 sequences are SGHAT and FQNNGV. CDR3 amino acids: CASSLWTGVHEQYF. The CDR3 DNA follows: TGTGCCAGCAGCTTATGGACAGGGGTTCACGAGCAGTACTTC.

This clonotype was recorded many times. The chain couples TRBV20-1 to TRBJ2-7; possibly TRBD2 for D (5 bases). Germline V lookup: CDR1 DFQATT, CDR2 SNEGSKA (reference sequence). CDR3 size: 17 residues. V shed 1 base and J shed 5 bases, with 24 bases lying between them. The CDR3 reads CSARVAGRIQGPNEQYF. The CDR3 nucleotides read TGCAGTGCTAGAGTCGCGGGCAGAATCCAAGGCCCCAACGAGCAGTACTTC.

This clonotype was observed a handful of times. The chain combines TRBV2 with TRBJ1-6, with D maybe TRBD1 (6 bases). Germline V lookup: CDR1 SNHLY, CDR2 FYNNEI. V lost 7 bases to trimming and J lost 8 bases, with 18 bases between them. There are 15 residues in the CDR3. DNA of the CDR3: TGTGCCAGCAACACTAGGGGCAGGGGAGATTCACCCCTCCACTTT. Protein sequence: CASNTRGRGDSPLHF.

This clonotype was detected ten times or more. The chain has TRBV7-9 and TRBJ2-3, with D perhaps TRBD1 (7 bases). V was trimmed by 4 bases and J by 0 bases, leaving 11 bases between them. Germline V gives CDR1 SEHNR, CDR2 FQNEAQ (reference sequence). The CDR3 has 15 residues. In DNA form, the CDR3 reads TGTGCCAGCAGCTCAGGGGGGCCAAGCACAGATACGCAGTATTTT. It yields the protein CASSSGGPSTDTQYF.

The rearrangement joins TRBV4-2 to TRBJ2-7; D might be TRBD1 (6 bases). The CDR3 consists of 17 residues. V lost 0 bases and J 1 base, leaving 16 bases between the germline ends. Germline-derived CDR1 and CDR2 are LGHNA and YNFKEQ. CDR3 loop: CASSQDFSGTISYEQYF. CDR3 nucleotides: TGTGCCAGCAGCCAAGATTTTTCTGGGACAATTTCCTACGAGCAGTACTTC.

The table lists this clonotype with many counts. The V and J genes are TRBV20-1 and TRBJ2-2; D might be TRBD1 or TRBD2, each matching 6 bases. The germline V gene has CDR1 DFQATT and CDR2 SNEGSKA (reference sequence). The CDR3 sequence is 15 residues long. Deletions cut 6 bases from V and 8 bases from J, with 22 bases between. The CDR3 sequence is CSAPMTSRGMGELFF. The CDR3 nucleotides are TGCAGTGCCCCGATGACTAGTAGGGGGATGGGGGAGCTGTTTTTT.

This clonotype came up a few times. The chain joins TRBV7-9 to TRBJ1-5; D remains ambiguous. CDR3 length: 13 amino acids. Between the trimmed V and J ends, which lost 1 base and 7 bases, there was a span of 8 bases. Germline V lookup: CDR1 SEHNR, CDR2 FQNEAQ (reference sequence). CDR3 loop: CASSLEGWQPQHF. In DNA form, the CDR3 reads TGTGCCAGCAGCTTAGAAGGGTGGCAGCCCCAGCATTTT.

This clonotype appeared many times. The chain couples TRBV2 to TRBJ1-2; D is ambiguous. This CDR3 has 10 residues. The germline V gene encodes CDR1 SNHLY and CDR2 FYNNEI. Trimming cost V 6 bases and J 5 bases, with 4 bases left between them. The CDR3 coding sequence is TGTGCCAGCAGGGCGTATGGCTACACCTTC. Translated: CASRAYGYTF. Supplemented by reference TRBV2 and TRBJ1-2, the full variable domain reads EPEVTQTPSHQVTQMGQEVILRCVPISNHLYFYWYRQILGQKVEFLVSFYNNEISEKSEIFDDQFSVERPDGSNFTLKIRSTKLEDSAMYFCASRAYGYTFGSGTRLTVV.

This clonotype was detected many times. The chain couples TRBV18 to TRBJ2-3, with 9 bases fitting TRBD1. This CDR3 is 16 amino acids long. CDR1 and CDR2 from the germline V gene are KGHSH and LQKENI. Trimming took 1 base from V and 4 from J; bases not matched to a gene: 6. The CDR3: CASSPRGQGVSDTQYF. The CDR3 DNA sequence: TGTGCCAGCTCACCACGGGGACAGGGTGTTTCAGATACGCAGTATTTT.

This clonotype is a singleton in its sample. Just one base apart from a much larger clone, this may be a read error. The chain couples TRBV20-1 to TRBJ2-5; tentatively, D is TRBD1 or TRBD2 (6 bases each). Trimming took 3 bases from V and 5 from J, leaving 19 bases between them. The CDR3 runs 15 residues. Germline V gives CDR1 DFQATT, CDR2 SNEGSKA (reference sequence). The CDR3 sequence is CSASSESQGGETQYF. The CDR3 coding sequence is TGCAGTGCTAGCTCGGAGTCCCAAGGGGGGGAGACCCAGTACTTC.

This chain uses TRBV28 with TRBJ1-2, with D uncertain. V lost 4 bases, J lost 1 base, and 13 bases lay in between. The germline gives CDR1 MDHEN, CDR2 SYDVKM. This CDR3 comprises 15 residues. The CDR3 bases are TGTGCCAGCAGTTCACTGCGTGGGGTTAACTATGGCTACACCTTC. It codes for CASSSLRGVNYGYTF.

This clonotype showed up many times. V gene TRBV7-3 combines with J gene TRBJ2-1; 9 bases line up with TRBD2. This CDR3 has 16 residues. CDR1 SGHTA and CDR2 FQGTGA come from the germline V gene. The V segment lost 2 bases and the J segment 3 bases; nucleotides outside the gene matches: 5. The CDR3 loop is CASSLLGRGGYNEQFF. The CDR3 DNA reads as TGTGCCAGCAGCTTATTAGGGCGGGGGGGCTACAATGAGCAGTTCTTC.

The table lists this clonotype with many counts. This may arise from a read error, as a much more abundant clone is one base away. The chain has TRBV2 and TRBJ1-1; D not resolved. V shed 6 bases and J shed 3 bases, with 5 bases lying between them. Germline V gene sequence: CDR1 SNHLY, CDR2 FYNNEI. The CDR3 totals 11 residues. As DNA, the CDR3 is TGTGCCAGCAGCGAGGACACTGAAGCTTTCTTT. It yields the protein CASSEDTEAFF.

The V call is TRBV9, the J call TRBJ2-1, with TRBD2 matching 8 bases. The CDR3 length is 17 residues. Trimming took 4 bases from V and 0 from J; bases not matched to a gene: 9. The germline V gene encodes CDR1 SGDLS and CDR2 YYNGEE. This CDR3 is CASSSLAGTSSYNEQFF. The CDR3 DNA sequence: TGTGCCAGCAGCAGTTTAGCGGGGACAAGCTCCTACAATGAGCAGTTCTTC.

The table lists this clonotype with many counts. The chain carries TRBV11-2 and TRBJ2-7; D unclear. Germline-derived CDR1 and CDR2 are SGHAT and FQNNGV. CDR3 size: 14 residues. V was pared by 0 bases and J by 1 base, with 7 bases between. The CDR3 region has the DNA TGTGCCAGCAGCTTAGATCATATTTCCTACGAGCAGTACTTC. This translates into CASSLDHISYEQYF.

This clonotype has at least ten counts. The chain employs TRBV30 and TRBJ2-1; D is possibly TRBD1 (5 bases). This CDR3 contains 14 residues. The ends were cut back, 0 bases at V and 5 bases at J, with 11 bases in the middle. Germline assignment: CDR1 GTSNPN and CDR2 SVGIG (reference sequence). CDR3 nucleotide sequence: TGTGCCTGGAGTGTTGGAATGGGGCACAATGAGCAGTTCTTC. It specifies CAWSVGMGHNEQFF.

This clonotype showed up many times. A junction boundary mismatches the germline segment, possibly from a read error. The V call is TRBV7-7, the J call TRBJ2-5, with D tentatively TRBD2 (6 bases). Looked up from germline, CDR1 is SSHAT and CDR2 is FNYEAQ (reference sequence). The CDR3 loop spans 13 amino acids. The CDR3: CASSIAVQETQYF. The CDR3, as DNA: TGTGCTAGCAGCATAGCGGTACAAGAGACCCAGTACTTC.

This clonotype was counted at least ten times. This chain uses TRBV3-1 with TRBJ1-5; 8 bases fit TRBD1. The V segment lost 4 bases and the J segment 0 bases; nucleotides outside the gene matches: 8. Germline V lookup: CDR1 LGHDT, CDR2 YNNKEL (reference sequence). CDR3 size: 17 residues. The CDR3 sequence: CASSLGQGISSNQPQHF. Written as DNA, the CDR3 is TGTGCCAGCAGCCTTGGACAGGGAATATCTAGCAATCAGCCCCAGCATTTT.

Note on this clonotype: This sequence may be a read error, since a much larger clone differs from it by one base. No conserved phenylalanine or tryptophan is present at the end of the CDR3, so a read error is the likely explanation. The chain uses TRBV30 and TRBJ2-5, with unresolved D. Trimming shortened V by 7 bases and J by 4 bases, and 10 bases separated the two germline ends. The germline CDR1 and CDR2 sequences are GTSNPN and SVGIG (reference sequence). CDR3 length: 11 residues. The CDR3 DNA is TGTGCCTTTGCCGTCGGAGAGACCCAGTACCTC. Its protein is CAFAVGETQYL.

This clonotype was recorded many times. V gene TRBV2 combines with J gene TRBJ1-2; D perhaps matches TRBD1 (6 bases). The V end lost 6 bases, the J end lost 8 bases, and 16 bases lay between the germline ends. The CDR3 is 13 residues long. CDR1 is SNHLY and CDR2 is FYNNEI in the germline V gene. The CDR3 DNA reads TGTGCCAGCAGGGCAGGGGCTTCAAGGGGCTACACCTTC. Its translation is CASRAGASRGYTF.

This clonotype was seen only a few times. J is TRBJ1-5 and V is TRBV28; no reliable D call. Germline V gene sequence: CDR1 MDHEN, CDR2 SYDVKM. V lost 1 base to trimming and J lost 4 bases, with 11 bases between them. The CDR3 is 15 residues long. For the CDR3, the DNA is TGTGCCAGCAGTTTATTTAAGGGCAGTAATCAGCCCCAGCATTTT. As protein: CASSLFKGSNQPQHF.

This clonotype has just a few counts. V is TRBV19 and J is TRBJ1-2; 9 bases are shared with TRBD1. Looked up from germline, CDR1 is LNHDA and CDR2 is SQIVND (reference sequence). The CDR3 length is 15 residues. V lost 9 bases and J lost 4; bases outside the gene matches: 12. The CDR3 here is CASKFVDRGIYGYTF. As DNA, the CDR3 is TGTGCCAGCAAGTTTGTAGACAGGGGGATCTATGGCTACACCTTC. The entire variable domain, with the rest obtained from reference TRBV19 and TRBJ1-2, is as follows: DGGITQSPKYLFRKEGQNVTLSCEQNLNHDAMYWYRQDPGQGLRLIYYSQIVNDFQKGDIAEGYSVSREKKESFPLTVTSAQKNPTAFYLCASKFVDRGIYGYTFGSGTRLTVV.

This clonotype came up many times. V is TRBV2 and J is TRBJ1-5; TRBD1 might be the D (5 bases). The CDR3 has 13 residues. Trimming cost V 8 bases and J 1 base, with 9 bases left between them. Germline CDR1 is SNHLY and CDR2 is FYNNEI. Written as DNA, the CDR3 is TGTGCCAGCTCCAGGGAAAGCAATCAGCCCCAGCATTTT. It specifies CASSRESNQPQHF. The whole variable domain, filled in from reference TRBV2 and TRBJ1-5, reads EPEVTQTPSHQVTQMGQEVILRCVPISNHLYFYWYRQILGQKVEFLVSFYNNEISEKSEIFDDQFSVERPDGSNFTLKIRSTKLEDSAMYFCASSRESNQPQHFGDGTRLSIL.

In this sample, this clonotype turned up many times. The rearrangement joins TRBV11-2 to TRBJ1-1, with TRBD1 as a possible D gene (6 bases). Per germline, CDR1 SGHAT and CDR2 FQNNGV. Trimming pared 5 bases from V and 4 bases from J, leaving 20 bases between. This CDR3 is built from 16 residues. This chain's CDR3 is CASSALSRGALTEAFF. The CDR3 DNA reads as TGTGCCAGCAGCGCACTATCGAGGGGGGCACTCACTGAAGCTTTCTTT.

Many counts were recorded for this clonotype. The chain links TRBV2 to TRBJ2-3; D not resolved. The CDR3 is 11 residues long. V shed 4 bases and J shed 5 bases, with 4 bases lying between them. Germline loops: CDR1 SNHLY, CDR2 FYNNEI. For the CDR3, the DNA is TGTGCCAGCAGTGCGGTAGATACGCAGTATTTT. Residues: CASSAVDTQYF.

Many counts were recorded for this clonotype. This chain uses TRBV28 with TRBJ2-5; D is undetermined. V was clipped by 9 bases and J by 4 bases, with 12 bases between them. The CDR3 length is 12 residues. Germline V gives CDR1 MDHEN, CDR2 SYDVKM. CDR3 amino acids: CASSSVVETQYF. The CDR3 DNA sequence: TGTGCCAGTTCGTCAGTTGTAGAGACCCAGTACTTC.

The J gene is TRBJ2-1, the V gene TRBV19; 11 bases line up with TRBD2. This CDR3 contains 15 residues. The germline V gene encodes CDR1 LNHDA and CDR2 SQIVND (reference sequence). The ends lost 4 bases at V and 9 bases at J; junction bases unmatched: 8. The CDR3 loop reads CASSTTSGGLGEQFF. The CDR3 nucleotides read TGTGCCAGTAGTACCACTAGCGGGGGTCTCGGTGAGCAGTTCTTC.

This clonotype was detected ten times or more. The V call is TRBV28, the J call TRBJ2-1, with a weak D call TRBD2 (7 bases). Germline CDR1 reads MDHEN; CDR2 reads SYDVKM. V dropped 3 bases and J dropped 7 bases, with 22 bases sitting between them. The CDR3 sequence is 17 residues long. The CDR3 loop reads CASSFIIGGGRGNEQFF. Here the CDR3 DNA reads TGTGCCAGCAGTTTTATCATCGGCGGGGGCCGAGGTAATGAGCAGTTCTTC.